Listed below are T cell receptor beta chains from one sample, sequenced in a study of identical twins. TCRdb reprocessed the 5' RACE reads via MiXCR and lists one record per CDR3 protein. The sample contains 460,000 or so distinct CDR3 sequences, around 14% of which appear only once. The same data also went into a second study, on yellow fever vaccine responses in identical twins.

Sequencing used CD4+ T cells sorted from blood. These receptors all stem from a young woman in good health. CDR3s include the opening cysteine and the closing phenylalanine or tryptophan. The order of the fields is J gene, D gene, clone size, V gene, CDR3 protein, CDR3 DNA. A D gene is named only where the DNA matches it firmly. Clone size is given for some rows only: seen once, a few or many times, or a class if the clone is expanded.

TRBJ2-7 . few TRBV15 CATSRGTPGLLSGEQYF TGTGCCACCAGCAGAGGCACCCCAGGGTTGCTTTCGGGTGAGCAGTACTTC
TRBJ2-5 TRBD2 . TRBV20-1 CSAPGGGRDETQYF TGCAGTGCTCCGGGCGGGGGTCGCGATGAGACCCAGTACTTC
TRBJ2-2 . . TRBV21-1 CANYPRGEGAYETGELFF TGTGCCAACTACCCCCGGGGGGAGGGGGCATACGAGACCGGGGAGCTGTTTTTT
TRBJ2-7 TRBD1 . TRBV9 CASSVAGTGISEQYF TGTGCCAGCAGCGTAGCGGGGACAGGGATTTCCGAGCAGTACTTC
TRBJ2-1 TRBD2 few TRBV5-5 CASSRLASLYNEQFF TGTGCCAGCAGCCGACTAGCCAGCCTCTACAATGAGCAGTTCTTC
TRBJ2-5 TRBD2 . TRBV9 CAGSPGLAGGRETQYF TGTGCCGGCAGCCCGGGACTAGCGGGAGGTCGGGAGACCCAGTACTTC
TRBJ2-5 TRBD2 . TRBV25-1 CASSELAGVTQYF TGTGCCAGCAGTGAACTAGCGGGGGTGACCCAGTACTTC
TRBJ2-6 . . TRBV7-9 CASSRLAVSGANVLTF TGTGCCAGCAGCCGTCTCGCCGTTTCTGGGGCCAACGTCCTGACTTTC
TRBJ2-1 . many TRBV7-2 CASSDSLLARPYNEQFF TGTGCCAGCAGCGACTCACTACTAGCACGACCCTACAATGAGCAGTTCTTC
TRBJ2-3 . . TRBV11-1 CASSRPSDTQYF TGTGCCAGCAGCCGGCCATCAGATACGCAGTATTTT
TRBJ2-1 TRBD1 few TRBV20-1 CSASHPGQAFYNEQFF TGCAGTGCTAGCCATCCGGGACAGGCGTTCTACAATGAGCAGTTCTTC
TRBJ2-5 . few TRBV20-1 CSARAGAETQYF TGCAGTGCTAGGGCTGGGGCAGAGACCCAGTACTTC
TRBJ2-1 . few TRBV28 CASSSTPGQRTYNEQFF TGTGCCAGCAGTTCTACCCCGGGACAAAGGACTTACAATGAGCAGTTCTTC
TRBJ2-2 TRBD2 few TRBV2 CASSKTSGSFSGELFF TGTGCCAGCAGTAAAACTAGCGGGAGTTTCTCCGGGGAGCTGTTTTTT
TRBJ2-1 TRBD2 many TRBV9 CASSVTPGTSNLDEQFF TGTGCCAGCAGCGTAACCCCGGGGACTAGCAACCTCGATGAGCAGTTCTTC
TRBJ2-7 TRBD1 . TRBV3-1 CASSHEGQDYEQYF TGTGCCAGCAGCCACGAGGGACAGGATTACGAGCAGTACTTC
TRBJ2-6 . . TRBV27 CASSFRFGLSGANVLTF TGTGCCAGCAGTTTTCGATTCGGACTCTCTGGGGCCAACGTCCTGACTTTC
TRBJ2-1 TRBD2 few TRBV5-1 CASSWERSLKTYSGRYNEQFF TGCGCCAGCAGCTGGGAGAGATCTCTCAAAACGTACAGCGGGAGGTACAATGAGCAGTTCTTC
TRBJ2-2 . . TRBV28 CASSPDPENTGELFF TGTGCCAGCAGCCCCGACCCAGAGAACACCGGGGAGCTGTTTTTT
TRBJ1-2 TRBD1 few TRBV9 CASSVGQGTLYGYTF TGTGCCAGCAGCGTCGGACAGGGAACCCTTTATGGCTACACCTTC
TRBJ1-1 . many TRBV15 CATSRDIGVLGSIAEAFF TGTGCCACCAGCAGAGATATCGGGGTTTTAGGGTCGATCGCTGAAGCTTTCTTT
TRBJ1-1 TRBD1 once TRBV30 CAGLQGGGTEAFF TGTGCCGGATTACAGGGGGGGGGCACTGAAGCTTTCTTT
TRBJ2-3 . few TRBV4-3 CASSPALAPDTQYF TGCGCCAGCAGCCCTGCCCTGGCACCAGATACGCAGTATTTT
TRBJ2-7 . . TRBV10-3 CAIRGPDSYEQYF TGTGCCATCAGGGGGCCTGACTCCTACGAGCAGTACTTC
TRBJ2-2 . many TRBV7-3 CASSLIGAGELFF TGTGCCAGCAGCTTAATAGGGGCCGGGGAGCTGTTTTTT
TRBJ2-7 . . TRBV4-3 CASSPTGRGGYEQYF TGCGCCAGCAGCCCGACGGGCAGGGGCGGGTACGAGCAGTACTTC
TRBJ2-7 . few TRBV28 CASSSLMTGRLYEQYF TGTGCCAGCAGCTCCCTTATGACAGGACGGCTCTACGAGCAGTACTTC
TRBJ1-5 TRBD1 few TRBV7-2 CASSSTGGAKPQHF TGTGCCAGCAGCTCGACAGGGGGCGCAAAGCCCCAGCATTTT
TRBJ1-1 TRBD1 few TRBV20-1 CSGIQGANTEAFF TGCAGTGGTATACAGGGGGCGAACACTGAAGCTTTCTTT
TRBJ2-4 . . TRBV15 CATSRDRPGRLGNIQYF TGTGCCACCAGCAGAGATAGGCCGGGGAGATTAGGGAACATTCAGTACTTC
TRBJ2-2 TRBD1 once TRBV7-8 CASTVQGNGEQFF TGTGCCAGCACCGTACAGGGGAACGGGGAGCAGTTTTTT
TRBJ2-1 . . TRBV5-1 CASTYSSGTNNEQFF TGCGCCAGCACCTATAGTAGCGGAACCAACAATGAGCAGTTCTTC
TRBJ2-7 . . TRBV28 CASSTRTVLTEQYF TGTGCCAGCAGTACTCGGACAGTTCTAACCGAGCAGTACTTC
TRBJ1-1 . . TRBV5-1 CASSPSGYTEAFF TGCGCCAGCAGCCCGAGCGGATATACTGAAGCTTTCTTT
TRBJ1-2 TRBD1 few TRBV20-1 CSARDHRGANYGYTF TGCAGTGCTAGAGACCACAGGGGTGCTAACTATGGCTACACCTTC
TRBJ2-2 . . TRBV5-1 CASSLDTGITGELFF TGCGCCAGCAGCTTAGACACAGGGATCACCGGGGAGCTGTTTTTT
TRBJ1-5 . . TRBV28 CASSFQGGNNQPQHF TGTGCCAGCAGTTTTCAAGGGGGGAACAATCAGCCCCAGCATTTT